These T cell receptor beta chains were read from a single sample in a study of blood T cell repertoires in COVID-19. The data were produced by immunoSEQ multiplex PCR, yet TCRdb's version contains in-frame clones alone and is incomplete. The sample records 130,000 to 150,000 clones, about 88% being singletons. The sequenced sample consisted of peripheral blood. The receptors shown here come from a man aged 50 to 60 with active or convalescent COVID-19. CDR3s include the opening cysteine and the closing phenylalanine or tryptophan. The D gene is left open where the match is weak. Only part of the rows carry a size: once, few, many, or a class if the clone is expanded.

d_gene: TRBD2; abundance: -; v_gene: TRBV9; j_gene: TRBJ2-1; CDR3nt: TGTGCCAGCACGAGGAGGGCTAGCGGTCTGTACAATGAGCAGTTCTTC; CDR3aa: CASTRRASGLYNEQFF
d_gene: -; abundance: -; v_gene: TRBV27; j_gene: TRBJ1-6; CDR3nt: TGTGCCAGCAGTTCATCCCGAACAGGGCTAAATAATTCACCCCTCCACTTT; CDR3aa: CASSSSRTGLNNSPLHF
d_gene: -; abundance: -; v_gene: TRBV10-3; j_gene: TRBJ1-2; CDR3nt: TGTGCCATCAGTGAGTCGAGTACGGGCTACACCTTC; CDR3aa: CAISESSTGYTF
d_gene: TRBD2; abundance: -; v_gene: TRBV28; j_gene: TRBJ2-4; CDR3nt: TGTGCCAGCAGCTTCGGGGGGTTAGCCAAAAACATTCAGTACTTC; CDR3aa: CASSFGGLAKNIQYF
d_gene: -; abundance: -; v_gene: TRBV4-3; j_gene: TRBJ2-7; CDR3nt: TGCGCCAGCAGCCAAGATGTTGGGAGGGGGGGACACTACGAGCAGTACTTC; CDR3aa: CASSQDVGRGGHYEQYF
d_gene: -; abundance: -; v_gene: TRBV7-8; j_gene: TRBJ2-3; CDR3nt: TGTGCCAGCAGCTTAGCAGGGGATCGAGCAGATACGCAGTATTTT; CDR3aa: CASSLAGDRADTQYF
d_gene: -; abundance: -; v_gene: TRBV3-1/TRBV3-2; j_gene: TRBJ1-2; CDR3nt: TGTGCCAGCAGCCAAGTATCAGGGGACTATGGCTACACCTTC; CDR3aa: CASSQVSGDYGYTF
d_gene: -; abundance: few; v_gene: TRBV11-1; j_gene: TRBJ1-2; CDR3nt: TGTGCCAGCAGCTTAAGTCCGGTCGGCTATGGCTACACCTTC; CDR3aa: CASSLSPVGYGYTF
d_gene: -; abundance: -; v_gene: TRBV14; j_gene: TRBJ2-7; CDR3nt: TGTGCCAGCAGCCATACAACAGTGAGACCCTACGAGCAGTACTTC; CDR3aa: CASSHTTVRPYEQYF
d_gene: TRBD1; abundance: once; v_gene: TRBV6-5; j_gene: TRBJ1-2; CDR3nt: TGTGCCAGCGGGACAGCCTATGGCTACACCTTC; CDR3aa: CASGTAYGYTF
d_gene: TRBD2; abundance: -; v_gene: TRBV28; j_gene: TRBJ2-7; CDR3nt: TGTGCCAGCAGTCTGCCCGGGACTAGCGTGGGCGAGCAGTACTTC; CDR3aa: CASSLPGTSVGEQYF
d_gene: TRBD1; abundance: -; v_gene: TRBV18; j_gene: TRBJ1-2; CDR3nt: TGTGCCAGCTCACTACGGACAGGGAGGGGAAACTATGGCTACACCTTC; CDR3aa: CASSLRTGRGNYGYTF
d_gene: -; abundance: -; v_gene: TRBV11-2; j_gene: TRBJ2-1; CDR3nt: TGTGCCAGCAGCCTCAGACAGGGGGCCAGCGGGAGGGCCTACAATGAGCAGTTCTTC; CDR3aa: CASSLRQGASGRAYNEQFF
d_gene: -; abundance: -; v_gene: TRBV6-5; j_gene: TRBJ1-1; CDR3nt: TGTGCCAGCAGTTACGGCCAGGCGAACACTGAAGCTTTCTTT; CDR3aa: CASSYGQANTEAFF
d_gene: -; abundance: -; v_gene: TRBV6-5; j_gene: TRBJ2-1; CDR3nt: TGTGCCAGCGCTAATTACGGGTCTGGTGTAAATGAGCAGTTCTTC; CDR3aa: CASANYGSGVNEQFF
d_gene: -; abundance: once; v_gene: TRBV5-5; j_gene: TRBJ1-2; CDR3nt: TGTGCCAGCAGCTTGGAGGGGTTTGCTAACTATGGCTACACCTTC; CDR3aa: CASSLEGFANYGYTF